This entry describes one T cell receptor (beta chain). The sample comes from a study of cytomegalovirus exposure and HLA in healthy donors. The PCR was carried out with 60 Vbeta primers and 13 Jbeta primers. TCRdb's copy holds only in-frame clones and misses some; the assay was immunoSEQ multiplex PCR. This repertoire shows 160,000 or so clones, over 60% found once; its top ten account for just over 3%. V shed 4 bases and J 6 bases; nucleotides not matched to a gene: 7. This CDR3 comprises 14 residues. Germline assignment: CDR1 SGHRS and CDR2 YFSETQ. Material for sequencing was PBMCs. This sequence was found in a woman aged 35 to 49 in good health and CMV-seronegative. This chain connects TRBV5-1 to TRBJ1-2; 9 bases fit TRBD1. The CDR3 DNA follows: TGCGCCAGCAGCCATGGACAGGGGAGGGATGGCTACACCTTC. Protein: CASSHGQGRDGYTF.